Here is one T cell receptor (beta chain) with its context. What it binds is not known. A read error may be the cause here, since a much bigger clone is one base away. The conserved phenylalanine or tryptophan is not found at the CDR3 terminus, so this likely reflects a read error. These data originate in a study of CD8 T cells in ankylosing spondylitis. The length of the CDR3 is 12 residues. The V gene end was trimmed by 7 bases and the J gene end by 6 bases; junction bases not matched to a gene: 6. Germline CDR1 SQVTM, CDR2 ANQGSEA. TCRdb reprocessed the 5' RACE reads via MiXCR and lists one record per CDR3 protein. This sample has around 490,000 distinct CDR3 sequences, with about 5.2% found just once. Findings of the study overall: Typical of ankylosing spondylitis blood, it appeared, was a TCR beta motif of roughly eight highly homologous variants.

Source material: blood, either unsorted or a sorted T cell fraction (not recorded which). This clonotype was sampled from a male donor with ankylosing spondylitis. This chain joins TRBV29-1 and TRBJ2-3; 8 bases fit TRBD1. CDR3 loop: CSAGGQDDTQYL. In DNA, the CDR3 is TGCAGCGCTGGGGGACAGGATGATACGCAGTATCTT.